This TCR beta chain was identified during a study of beta chain features in type 1 diabetes. Per the germline V gene, CDR1 is KGHSH and CDR2 is LQKENI. CDR3 length: 13 amino acids. Trimming took off 5 bases at V and 6 bases at J, with 13 bases between the two ends. This clone was found a few times. Sequenced material consisted of expressed TCRB transcripts (all of the isolated RNA was reverse transcribed). Libraries were prepared by immunoSEQ multiplex PCR; TCRdb keeps only in-frame clonotypes and omits some of them. The table records 500,000 to 700,000 clones, 15% to 19% of them present only once. This TCR was sampled from a man aged 18 to 29 in good health. This rearrangement joins TRBV18 to TRBJ1-2; D gene uncertain. The sequenced sample was naive CD4+ T cells from blood. Here the CDR3 DNA reads TGTGCCAGCTCATCGTGGCCAGTAGATGGCTACACCTTC. It codes for CASSSWPVDGYTF.